These 20 T cell receptor beta chains were sequenced from one sample in a study of glioma-infiltrating T cells after dendritic cell vaccination. The time point denotes: after dendritic cell vaccination, including at tumor progression/relapse. Data came from immunoSEQ multiplex PCR; TCRdb stores just in-frame clones and leaves some out. The sample holds about 50,000 clones; 89% are singletons and the top ten take 5.3%. This specimen was blood, taken after dendritic cell vaccination. The receptor source for this set is a human donor with glioblastoma.

V is TRBV7-9 and J is TRBJ2-3, with TRBD1 matching 9 bases. The junction had 13 bases not matched to a gene; V was cut back by 5 bases and J by 4 bases. This CDR3 is built from 17 residues. Germline loops: CDR1 SEHNR, CDR2 FQNEAQ (reference sequence). This CDR3 reads CASSAFMWDRVSDTQYF. The DNA for the CDR3 is TGTGCCAGCAGCGCCTTTATGTGGGACAGGGTGTCAGATACGCAGTATTTT.

The rearrangement links TRBV4-3 to TRBJ1-1; 7 nucleotides agree with TRBD1. The CDR3 covers 16 residues. CDR1 is LGHNA, CDR2 YSLEER, per germline. V was clipped by 1 base and J by 0 bases; unmatched bases: 5. This CDR3 reads CASSQVPGQLNTEAFF. The CDR3 nucleotides are TGCGCCAGCAGCCAAGTGCCGGGACAGTTGAACACTGAAGCTTTCTTT.

In this sample, this clone turned up once. This chain joins TRBV6-5 and TRBJ2-5; a possible D gene is TRBD2 (6 bases). Matching the DNA end better, TRBJ2-7 makes the J call doubtful. This CDR3 spans 13 amino acids. Germline loops: CDR1 MNHEY, CDR2 SVGAGI. CDR3 protein: CASSYGGSYEQYF. CDR3 bases: TGTGCCAGCAGTTACGGGGGGTCCTACGAGCAGTACTTC.

The V gene is TRBV29-1, the J gene TRBJ2-3; D gene ambiguous. This CDR3 is 12 amino acids long. In germline, CDR1 is SQVTM, CDR2 ANQGSEA. Trimming removed 1 base at V and 1 base at J, with 3 bases between. The CDR3 here is CSVEGGTDTQYF. The CDR3 DNA reads as TGCAGCGTTGAAGGAGGCACAGATACGCAGTATTTT.

The DNA of the CDR3 is TGTGCCATCAGAGGACTAGCGGGGCCCTACGAGCAGTACTTC. Its protein is CAIRGLAGPYEQYF. The J gene is TRBJ2-7, the V gene TRBV10-3; 12 bases are shared with TRBD2. The CDR3 spans 14 residues. The J segment lost 2 bases and the V segment lost 6 bases, leaving 2 bases of the junction unmatched. Per the germline V gene, CDR1 is ENHRY and CDR2 is SYGVKD.

This clone was detected only a few times. V is TRBV6-5 and J is TRBJ1-1; maybe TRBD1 (6 bases). With 10 bases removed from V and 3 bases from J, the gap between germline ends came to 15 bases. This CDR3 has 13 amino acids. CDR1 MNHEY and CDR2 SVGAGI come from the germline V gene. This CDR3 reads CATTGRGDTEAFF. The CDR3 DNA sequence: TGTGCCACAACAGGGCGTGGGGACACTGAAGCTTTCTTT.

The rearrangement uses TRBV29-1 and TRBJ1-1, with 8 bases lining up with TRBD1. This CDR3 contains 12 residues. V gave up 6 bases and J gave up 11 bases; unmatched junction bases: 11. Germline V gene lookup returns CDR1 SQVTM and CDR2 ANQGSEA. The CDR3 nucleotides are TGCAGCGTGGCTGGATCTTCAGGGGGCGCTTTCTTT. This sequence encodes CSVAGSSGGAFF.

The genes are TRBV7-8 and TRBJ1-1; D is ambiguous. V was shortened by 2 bases and J by 1 base, with 5 bases between the two germline ends. Germline-derived CDR1 and CDR2 are SGHVS and FQNEAQ. The CDR3 loop spans 13 amino acids. The CDR3 nucleotides are TGTGCCAGCAGCTTAAGCTGGAACACTGAAGCTTTCTTT. This encodes CASSLSWNTEAFF.

This rearrangement joins TRBV18 to TRBJ1-1; 8 bases map to TRBD1. Per the germline V gene, CDR1 is KGHSH and CDR2 is LQKENI. The CDR3 contains 15 residues. With 2 bases clipped from V and 1 base from J, the junction kept 3 bases outside the gene matches. The CDR3 protein is CASSPTGQGNTEAFF. CDR3 bases: TGTGCCAGCTCACCAACCGGACAGGGGAACACTGAAGCTTTCTTT.

This chain joins TRBV5-1 and TRBJ1-2, with D unclear. Germline V CDR1 and CDR2: SGHRS, YFSETQ. V gave up 0 bases and J gave up 6 bases, with 12 bases separating them. This CDR3 spans 14 amino acids. This CDR3 is CASSLARAEDGYTF. CDR3 in DNA: TGCGCCAGCAGCTTGGCCCGGGCGGAGGATGGCTACACCTTC.

The V and J genes are TRBV18 and TRBJ2-5; TRBD1 is a possible D gene (5 bases). This CDR3 is 12 amino acids long. The V gene lost 6 bases and the J gene lost 5 bases, with 10 bases spanning the gap. The V gene's germline CDR1 is KGHSH and CDR2 LQKENI. The CDR3 nucleotides read TGTGCCAGCTCGCAGGGTAGGGAGACCCAGTACTTC. Its translation: CASSQGRETQYF.

The chain joins TRBV7-2 to TRBJ1-5; D gene ambiguous. The CDR3 loop spans 14 amino acids. The germline gives CDR1 SGHTA, CDR2 FQGNSA. Trimming cost V 2 bases and J 11 bases, with 16 bases left between them. As DNA, the CDR3 is TGTGCCAGCAGCTTATCGGCGGGAGCTTCGGCCCAGCATTTT. Its protein is CASSLSAGASAQHF.

The CDR3 DNA follows: TGTGCCAGCAGTGAAATGGCAACCGGGGCCAACGTCCTGACTTTC. This sequence encodes CASSEMATGANVLTF. The chain recombines TRBV2 with TRBJ2-6, with D uncertain. Germline CDR1 is SNHLY and CDR2 is FYNNEI. This CDR3 region has 15 residues. V shed 2 bases and J shed 4 bases, with 9 bases lying between them.

This chain joins TRBV28 and TRBJ1-2; TRBD1 might be the D (6 bases). V dropped 10 bases and J dropped 8 bases, with 14 bases sitting between them. Germline V lookup: CDR1 MDHEN, CDR2 SYDVKM. The length of the CDR3 is 11 residues. CDR3 DNA sequence: TGTGCCACCAGACAGGATACCGGCTACACCTTC. The encoded protein is CATRQDTGYTF.

The rearrangement joins TRBV30 to TRBJ2-5, with TRBD1 as a possible D gene (5 bases). CDR3 length equals 18 residues. V was cut by 0 bases and J by 2 bases, with 22 bases left in between. CDR1 is GTSNPN and CDR2 is SVGIG in the germline V gene (reference sequence). The CDR3 nucleotides read TGTGCCTGGAGTGTAACGGACACGGCGGTCGTCGGACAAGAGACCCAGTACTTC. This codes for CAWSVTDTAVVGQETQYF.

The genes are TRBV28 and TRBJ2-5, with 8 bases fitting TRBD2. V gave up 0 bases and J gave up 5 bases; unmatched junction bases: 8. Germline V CDR1 and CDR2: MDHEN, SYDVKM. The CDR3 is 16 amino acids. The CDR3 spells CASSLWVGGDRETQYF. In DNA, the CDR3 is TGTGCCAGCAGTTTATGGGTCGGGGGGGACCGGGAGACCCAGTACTTC.

The V call is TRBV9, the J call TRBJ2-5, with D perhaps matching TRBD1 (5 bases). The J call may be mistaken, given a closer DNA end match to TRBJ2-7. CDR1 SGDLS and CDR2 YYNGEE come from the germline V gene. CDR3 size: 17 residues. The CDR3 coding sequence is TGTGCCAGCAGCGTACAGGCGTCAAGTGGGGCCCCCTTCGAGCAGTACTTC. This translates into CASSVQASSGAPFEQYF.

The CDR3 DNA follows: TGTGCCAGCAGAGCCCCTTCGAACACCGGGGAGCTGTTTTTT. Translating it yields CASRAPSNTGELFF. The rearrangement uses TRBV6-1 and TRBJ2-2, with D unresolved. Germline V gene sequence: CDR1 MNHNS, CDR2 SASEGT. Trimming removed 6 bases from V and 0 bases from J, with 8 bases in between. The length of the CDR3 is 14 residues.

In DNA, the CDR3 is TGTGCCAGCACTTCCGAAGGGACAGGCTACTACGAGCAGTACTTC. Its translation is CASTSEGTGYYEQYF. The chain couples TRBV27 to TRBJ2-7; 8 bases align to TRBD1. This CDR3 contains 15 residues. Germline assignment: CDR1 MNHEY and CDR2 SMNVEV (reference sequence). After removal of 7 bases from V and 3 bases from J, the junction contained 11 bases not matched to a gene.

V usage is TRBV11-1 and J usage is TRBJ2-7; TRBD1 aligns across 12 bases. This CDR3 contains 15 residues. The germline gives CDR1 SGHAT, CDR2 FQDESV (reference sequence). Losses at the gene ends were 3 bases for V and 6 bases for J; bases not matched to a gene: 6. The chain's CDR3 is CASSLPGTGGIEQYF. CDR3 nucleotides: TGTGCCAGCAGCTTGCCCGGGACAGGGGGCATCGAGCAGTACTTC.